The entry below describes one T cell receptor beta chain. It may be a read error: a sequence one base away is much more abundant. V was pared by 9 bases and J by 0 bases, with 13 bases of the junction left unmatched. Germline-derived CDR1 and CDR2 are LGHNA and YSLEER. The CDR3 length is 18 residues. This sample stems from a study of T cell repertoires in cytomegalovirus infection. Turning to the study itself: Both a matching HLA type and CMV infection were indicated by public TCR beta signatures.

Using its own MiXCR run on the reads, TCRdb lists one record per CDR3 protein. Found here are 97,000 or so distinct CDR3 sequences, 16% of them singletons; the top ten hold 6.5% to 9.5%. V gene TRBV4-3 combines with J gene TRBJ2-1; 11 bases align to TRBD2. The sample comprised PBMCs. This receptor was obtained from a human donor in good health (CMV status not recorded). Some clones in this sample may be carry-over from other donors' samples. The chain's CDR3 is CASIGLAGATSSYNEQFF. The DNA of the CDR3 is TGCGCCAGTATCGGACTAGCGGGCGCCACGAGCTCCTACAATGAGCAGTTCTTC.